Sequencing of this T cell receptor (beta chain) was carried out in a study of T cell changes during pregnancy in multiple sclerosis. Here immunoSEQ multiplex PCR was the method, and the copy in TCRdb shows in-frame clones only, minus some. The table has around 19,000 clones, more than 75% seen once. This CDR3 comprises 13 residues. J gave up 3 bases and V 8 bases, and 3 bases lay outside the gene matches. Germline V gives CDR1 SEHNR, CDR2 FQNEAQ (reference sequence). J is TRBJ2-7 and V is TRBV7-9, with 11 nucleotides matching TRBD2. The source of this sequence is a female donor with multiple sclerosis, enrolled in a pregnancy study. The sequencing used CD8+ T cells from peripheral blood mononuclear cells, collected after pregnancy. DNA for the CDR3: TGTGCCAGCTCACTAGCGGGGGACTACGAGCAGTACTTC. Translating gives CASSLAGDYEQYF.